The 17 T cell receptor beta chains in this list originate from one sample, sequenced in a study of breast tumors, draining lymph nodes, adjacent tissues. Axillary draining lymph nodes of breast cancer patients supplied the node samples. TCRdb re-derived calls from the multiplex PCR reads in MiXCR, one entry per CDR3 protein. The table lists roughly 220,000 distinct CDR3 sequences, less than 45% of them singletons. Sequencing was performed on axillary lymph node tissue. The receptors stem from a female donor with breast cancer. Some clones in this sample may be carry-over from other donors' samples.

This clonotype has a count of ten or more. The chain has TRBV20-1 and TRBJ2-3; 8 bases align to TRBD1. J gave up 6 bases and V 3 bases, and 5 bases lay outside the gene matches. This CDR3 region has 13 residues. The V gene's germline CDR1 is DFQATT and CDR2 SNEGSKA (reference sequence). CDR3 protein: CSARDRVGDTQYF. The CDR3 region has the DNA TGCAGTGCTAGGGACAGGGTAGGGGATACGCAGTATTTT.

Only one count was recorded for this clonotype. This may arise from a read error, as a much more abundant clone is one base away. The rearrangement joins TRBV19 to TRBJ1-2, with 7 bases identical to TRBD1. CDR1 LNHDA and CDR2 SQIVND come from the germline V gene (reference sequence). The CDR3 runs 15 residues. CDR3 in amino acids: CASSKTGATWDGYAF. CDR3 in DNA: TGTGCCAGTAGTAAAACAGGGGCAACTTGGGATGGCTACGCCTTC.

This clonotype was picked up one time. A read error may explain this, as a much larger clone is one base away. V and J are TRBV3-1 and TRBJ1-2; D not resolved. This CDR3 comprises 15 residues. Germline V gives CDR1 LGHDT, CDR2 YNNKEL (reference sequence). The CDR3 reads CPSSPRSQRDYGYTF. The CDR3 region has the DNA TGTCCCAGCAGCCCCCGGTCCCAACGGGACTATGGCTACACCTTC.

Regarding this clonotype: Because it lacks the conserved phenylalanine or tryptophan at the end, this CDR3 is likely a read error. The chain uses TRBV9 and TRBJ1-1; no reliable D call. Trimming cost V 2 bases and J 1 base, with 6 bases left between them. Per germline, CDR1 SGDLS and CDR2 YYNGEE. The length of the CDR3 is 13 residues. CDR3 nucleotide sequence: TGTGCCAGCAGCGTCGGGCCGAACACTGAAGCTTTCTCT. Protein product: CASSVGPNTEAFS.

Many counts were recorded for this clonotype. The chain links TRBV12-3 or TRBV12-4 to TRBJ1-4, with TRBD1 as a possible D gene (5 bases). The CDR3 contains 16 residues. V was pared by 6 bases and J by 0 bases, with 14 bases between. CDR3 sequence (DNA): TGTGCCAGCAGCTTTTCGACAGCTGCAACTAATGAAAAACTGTTTTTT. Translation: CASSFSTAATNEKLFF.

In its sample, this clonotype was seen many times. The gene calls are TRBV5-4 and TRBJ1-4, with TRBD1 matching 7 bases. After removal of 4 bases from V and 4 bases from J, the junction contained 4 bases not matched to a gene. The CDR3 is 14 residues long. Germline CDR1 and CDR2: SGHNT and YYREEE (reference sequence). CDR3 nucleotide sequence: TGTGCCAGCAGCCTTCGACAGGGTAATGAAAAACTGTTTTTT. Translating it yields CASSLRQGNEKLFF.

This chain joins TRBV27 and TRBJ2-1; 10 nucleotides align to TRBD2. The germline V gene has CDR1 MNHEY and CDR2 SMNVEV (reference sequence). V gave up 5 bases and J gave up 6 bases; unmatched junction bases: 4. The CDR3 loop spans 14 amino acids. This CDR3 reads CASSPGLASNEQFF. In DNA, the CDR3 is TGTGCCAGCAGTCCGGGACTAGCGAGCAATGAGCAGTTCTTC.

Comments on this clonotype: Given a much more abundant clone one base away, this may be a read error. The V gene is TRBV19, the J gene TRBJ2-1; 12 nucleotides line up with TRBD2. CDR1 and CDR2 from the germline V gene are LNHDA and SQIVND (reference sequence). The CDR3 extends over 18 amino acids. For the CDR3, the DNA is TGTGCCAGTAGTATAGATCTCTCTAGCGGGGGGGACTACAATGAGCCGTTCTTC. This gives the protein CASSIDLSSGGDYNEPFF.

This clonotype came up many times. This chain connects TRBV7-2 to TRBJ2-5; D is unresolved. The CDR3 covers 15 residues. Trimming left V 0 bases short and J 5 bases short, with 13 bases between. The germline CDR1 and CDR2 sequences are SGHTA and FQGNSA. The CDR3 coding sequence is TGTGCCAGCAGCTTAGCGATGTTCCTTGGGGAGACCCAGTACTTC. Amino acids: CASSLAMFLGETQYF.

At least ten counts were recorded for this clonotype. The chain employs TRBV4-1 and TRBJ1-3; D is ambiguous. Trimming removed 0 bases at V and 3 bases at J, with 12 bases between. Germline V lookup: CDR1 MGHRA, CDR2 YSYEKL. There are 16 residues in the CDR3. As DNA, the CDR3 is TGCGCCAGCAGCCAAGATGATTGGGGAGGTGGAAACACCATATATTTT. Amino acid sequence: CASSQDDWGGGNTIYF.

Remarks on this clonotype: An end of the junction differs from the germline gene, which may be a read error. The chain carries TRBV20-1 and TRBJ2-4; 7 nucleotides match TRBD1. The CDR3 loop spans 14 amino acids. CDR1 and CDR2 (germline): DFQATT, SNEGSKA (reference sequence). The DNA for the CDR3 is TGCAGTGCTAGGGAGACAGGGTCCAAAACCATTCAGTACTTC. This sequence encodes CSARETGSKTIQYF.

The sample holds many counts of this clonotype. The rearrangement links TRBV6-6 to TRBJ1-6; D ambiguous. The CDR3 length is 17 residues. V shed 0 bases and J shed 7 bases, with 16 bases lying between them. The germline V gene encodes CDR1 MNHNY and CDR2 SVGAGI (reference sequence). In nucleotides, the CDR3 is TGTGCCAGCAGTTACTCGAAATCGAGGACGGGGAATTCACCCCTCCACTTT. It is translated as CASSYSKSRTGNSPLHF.

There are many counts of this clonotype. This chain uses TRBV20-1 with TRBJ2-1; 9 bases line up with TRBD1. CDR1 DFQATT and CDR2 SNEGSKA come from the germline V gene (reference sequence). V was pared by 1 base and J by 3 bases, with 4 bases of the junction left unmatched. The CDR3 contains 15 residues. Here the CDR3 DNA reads TGCAGTGCTAGAGTCGGACAGGGGCTCTACAATGAGCAGTTCTTC. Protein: CSARVGQGLYNEQFF.

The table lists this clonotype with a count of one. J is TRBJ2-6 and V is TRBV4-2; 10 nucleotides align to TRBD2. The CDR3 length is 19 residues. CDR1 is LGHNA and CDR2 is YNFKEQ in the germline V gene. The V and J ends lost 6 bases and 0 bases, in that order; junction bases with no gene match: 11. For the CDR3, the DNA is TGTGCCAGCAGTCGAGAAAGCGGGGGGGCCGACTCTGGGGCCAACGTCCTGACTTTC. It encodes CASSRESGGADSGANVLTF.

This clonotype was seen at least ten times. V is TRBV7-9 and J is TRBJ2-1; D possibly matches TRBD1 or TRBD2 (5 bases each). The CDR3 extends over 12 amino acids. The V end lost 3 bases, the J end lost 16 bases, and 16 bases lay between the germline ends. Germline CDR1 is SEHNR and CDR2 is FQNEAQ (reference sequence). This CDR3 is CASSLDRDPPFF. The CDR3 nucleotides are TGTGCCAGCAGCTTGGACCGGGACCCTCCCTTCTTC.

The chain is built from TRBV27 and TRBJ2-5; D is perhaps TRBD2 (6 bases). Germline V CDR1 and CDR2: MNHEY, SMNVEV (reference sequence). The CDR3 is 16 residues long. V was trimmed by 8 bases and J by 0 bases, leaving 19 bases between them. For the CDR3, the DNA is TGTGCCAGCCGTAGCGGTTCTGGCCCTTACCAAGAGACCCAGTACTTC. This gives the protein CASRSGSGPYQETQYF.

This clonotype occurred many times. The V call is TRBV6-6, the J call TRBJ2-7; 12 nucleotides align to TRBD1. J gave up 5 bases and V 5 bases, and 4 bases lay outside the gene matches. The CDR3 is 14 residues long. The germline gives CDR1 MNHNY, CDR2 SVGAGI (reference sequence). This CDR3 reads CASSTGQGADEQYF. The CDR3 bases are TGTGCCAGCAGTACGGGACAGGGGGCCGACGAGCAGTACTTC.